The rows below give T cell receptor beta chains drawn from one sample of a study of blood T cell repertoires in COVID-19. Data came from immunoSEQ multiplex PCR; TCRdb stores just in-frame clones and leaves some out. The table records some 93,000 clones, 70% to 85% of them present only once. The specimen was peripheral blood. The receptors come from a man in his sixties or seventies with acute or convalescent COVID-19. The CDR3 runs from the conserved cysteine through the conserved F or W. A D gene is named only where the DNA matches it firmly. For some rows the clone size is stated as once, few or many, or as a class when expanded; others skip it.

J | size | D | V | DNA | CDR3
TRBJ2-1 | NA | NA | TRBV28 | TGTGCCAGCAGTTTCCGGGAATCGGGCAATGAGCAGTTCTTC | CASSFRESGNEQFF
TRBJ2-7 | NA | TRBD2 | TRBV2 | TGTGCCAGCACCGGCCGTCGGGGGGGCGAGCAGTACTTC | CASTGRRGGEQYF
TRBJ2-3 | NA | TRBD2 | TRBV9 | TGTGCCAGCAGCGTAAGCGGGAACACAGATACGCAGTATTTT | CASSVSGNTDTQYF
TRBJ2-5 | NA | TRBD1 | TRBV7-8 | TGTGCCAGCAGCTTGAGACAGGGACAGTACTTC | CASSLRQGQYF
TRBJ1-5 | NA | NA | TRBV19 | TGTGCCAGTCACGGCAGGCTCGGTCAGCCCCAGCATTTT | CASHGRLGQPQHF
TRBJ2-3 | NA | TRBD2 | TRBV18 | TGTGCCAGCTCATCACTTCACCTAACTAGCGGGAGGGGAGATACGCAGTATTTT | CASSSLHLTSGRGDTQYF
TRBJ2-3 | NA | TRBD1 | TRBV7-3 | TGTGCCAGCAGCCGGGACAGCTCTAGCACAGATACGCAGTATTTT | CASSRDSSSTDTQYF
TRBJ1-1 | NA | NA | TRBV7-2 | TGTGCCAGCAGCTTAACCCAGGGAAGAATCACTGAAGCTTTCTTT | CASSLTQGRITEAFF
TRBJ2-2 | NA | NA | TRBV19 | TGTGCCAGTAGTAAAACAGGGATCGGGGAGCTGTTTTTT | CASSKTGIGELFF
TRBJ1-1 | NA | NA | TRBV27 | TGTGCCAGCAGCCGCCGGCAGGGAGGCTTGGCGTTCACTGAAGCTTTCTTT | CASSRRQGGLAFTEAFF
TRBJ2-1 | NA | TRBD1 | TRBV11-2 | TGTGCCAGCAGCTTAGTTCTGGGACAGGGGGCTATTGAGCAGTTCTTC | CASSLVLGQGAIEQFF
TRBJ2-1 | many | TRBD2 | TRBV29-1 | TGCAGCGTCGAAGGCCGACGGACTAGCGGGACCCACAATGAGCAGTTCTTC | CSVEGRRTSGTHNEQFF
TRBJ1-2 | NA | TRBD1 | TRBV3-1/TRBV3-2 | TGTGCCAGCAGCCGGGGACAGTTCTATGGCTACACCTTC | CASSRGQFYGYTF
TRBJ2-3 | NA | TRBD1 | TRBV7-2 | TGTGCCAGCAGCCCAAACAGGGGGAGCACAGATACGCAGTATTTT | CASSPNRGSTDTQYF
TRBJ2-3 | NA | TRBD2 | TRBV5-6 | TGTGCCAGCAGCTCCGCTAGCGGAAGCACAGATACGCAGTATTTT | CASSSASGSTDTQYF
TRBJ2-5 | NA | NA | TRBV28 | TGTGCCAGCAGATTTCGCGGAGCGGACCAAGAGACCCAGTACTTC | CASRFRGADQETQYF
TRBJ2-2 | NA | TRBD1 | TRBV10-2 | TGCGCCAGCAAACAGGGGAGCGCCACCGGGGAGCTGTTTTTT | CASKQGSATGELFF
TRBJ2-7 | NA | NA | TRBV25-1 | TGTGCCAGCAGTGAACGAGACAGTACCTACGAGCAGTACTTC | CASSERDSTYEQYF
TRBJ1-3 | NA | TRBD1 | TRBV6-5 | TGTGCCAGCAGTCCAAGGGGGCTGGGAAACACCATATATTTT | CASSPRGLGNTIYF
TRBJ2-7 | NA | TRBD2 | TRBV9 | TGTGCCAGCAGCGCCTCAACTAGCGGGAGCTCCTACGAGCAGTACTTC | CASSASTSGSSYEQYF
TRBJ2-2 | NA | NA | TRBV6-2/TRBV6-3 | TGTGCCAGCAGTTTCGGCGGAGAGGTGCTGTTTTTT | CASSFGGEVLFF
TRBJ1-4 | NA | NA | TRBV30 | TGTGCCTGGAGGGGGCCATACAATGAAAAACTGTTTTTT | CAWRGPYNEKLFF
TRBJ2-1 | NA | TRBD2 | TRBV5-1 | TGCGCCAGCAGCTTGGTAACTAGCGGGTTGGGTGAGCAGTTCTTC | CASSLVTSGLGEQFF
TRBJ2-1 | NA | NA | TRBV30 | TGTGCCTGGACCGACAGGCGGGACAATGAGCAGTTCTTC | CAWTDRRDNEQFF
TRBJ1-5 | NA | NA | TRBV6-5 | NA | CASSSSDRGNNQPQHF
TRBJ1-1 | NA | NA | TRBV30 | TGTGCCTGGAGTGACAGCCCTTGGTCTGAAGCTTTCTTT | CAWSDSPWSEAFF
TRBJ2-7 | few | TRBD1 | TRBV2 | TGTGCCAGCAGTTACAGGGGGCTTGGCTCCTACGAGCAGTACTTC | CASSYRGLGSYEQYF
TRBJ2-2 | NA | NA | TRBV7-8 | TGTGCCAGCAGCCGGGACGGGATGAACACCGGGGAGCTGTTTTTT | CASSRDGMNTGELFF
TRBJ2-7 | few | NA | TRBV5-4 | TGTGCCAGCAGCTTGGCGGCGGGGCCAAGGGAGCAGTACTTC | CASSLAAGPREQYF
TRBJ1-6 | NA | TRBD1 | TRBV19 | TGTGCCACCCGGGACAGGGGGAAGTATTCACCCCTCCACTTT | CATRDRGKYSPLHF
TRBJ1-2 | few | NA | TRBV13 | TGTGCCAGCAGCTTAGCGGACAAGCAGCTTGGCTACACCTTC | CASSLADKQLGYTF
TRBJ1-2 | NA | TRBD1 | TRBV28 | TGTGCCAGCAGTTTACTCCCACAGGGGGCCAGTGGCTACACCTTC | CASSLLPQGASGYTF
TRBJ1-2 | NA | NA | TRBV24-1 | TGTGCCACCAGTGATTTGTACATCTCTAACTATGGCTACACCTTC | CATSDLYISNYGYTF
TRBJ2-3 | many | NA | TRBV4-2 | TGTGCCAGCAGCCCTCGCCCGGACGGGATCGGCACAGATACGCAGTATTTT | CASSPRPDGIGTDTQYF